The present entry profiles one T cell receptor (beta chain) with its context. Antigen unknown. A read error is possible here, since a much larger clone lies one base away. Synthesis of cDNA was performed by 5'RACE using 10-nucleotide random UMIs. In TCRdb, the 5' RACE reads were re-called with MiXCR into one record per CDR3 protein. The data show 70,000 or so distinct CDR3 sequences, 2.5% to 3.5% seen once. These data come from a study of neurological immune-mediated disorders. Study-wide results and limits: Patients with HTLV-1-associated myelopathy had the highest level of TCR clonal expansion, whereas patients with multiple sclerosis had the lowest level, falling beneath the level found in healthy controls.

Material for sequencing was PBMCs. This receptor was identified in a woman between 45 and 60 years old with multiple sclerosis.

The CDR3 is CASSQVGTGKTIYF. In DNA form, the CDR3 reads TGTGCCAGCAGCCAAGTGGGAACTGGAAAAACCATATATTTT. The chain uses TRBV3-1 and TRBJ1-3; no clear D gene. Germline CDR1 reads LGHDT; CDR2 reads YNNKEL (reference sequence). The CDR3 consists of 14 residues.